Following are 32 T cell receptor beta chains from one sample sequenced in a study of T cell clonotyping in hematopoietic cell transplantation listed by TCRdb under 2021. Library generation was performed with the immunoSEQ multiplex PCR assay. Here the immuneACCESS table is served through TCRdb, limited to in-frame sequences with V and J called. Missing clones are a known gap in these copies; in checked studies unresolved V genes cover under half, and the rest lacks a known reason. Within this sample are approximately 44,000 clones, with around 95% of them counted one time only. The biggest ten clones account for 0.7% to 0.95% of the sample. The sequencing sample was made of peripheral blood mononuclear cells. These receptors originate from a woman aged 45-65 years in good health. Some clones in this sample may be carry-over from other donors' samples.

V gene TRBV4-1 combines with J gene TRBJ2-3, with D possibly TRBD2 on 6 matching bases. Germline assignment: CDR1 MGHRA and CDR2 YSYEKL. With 0 bases removed from V and 0 bases from J, the gap between germline ends came to 10 bases. The CDR3 has 16 amino acids. CDR3 amino acids: CASSQERGTSTDTQYF. The CDR3 DNA sequence: TGCGCCAGCAGCCAAGAGCGGGGCACAAGCACAGATACGCAGTATTTT.

This chain uses TRBV9 with TRBJ1-5; D is undetermined. Deletions cut 4 bases from V and 0 bases from J, with 11 bases between. CDR1 is SGDLS and CDR2 is YYNGEE in the germline V gene. CDR3 length: 15 residues. The chain's CDR3 is CASSLRPDSNQPQHF. The CDR3 DNA is TGTGCCAGCAGCCTCAGGCCTGATAGCAATCAGCCCCAGCATTTT.

This sequence joins TRBV30 and TRBJ1-1, with a possible D match to TRBD1 (6 bases). Trimming left V 5 bases short and J 0 bases short, with 10 bases between. CDR3 length: 13 residues. Germline V gene sequence: CDR1 GTSNPN, CDR2 SVGIG (reference sequence). The CDR3, as DNA: TGTGCCTGGCTCAGGGGATTGAACACTGAAGCTTTCTTT. Protein: CAWLRGLNTEAFF.

This clone was counted between two and nine times. The chain combines TRBV11-2 with TRBJ1-2; possible D gene TRBD1, 6 bases. The CDR3 is 12 residues long. The germline V and J ends were trimmed by 2 bases and 5 bases, with 6 bases remaining between them. Germline CDR1 and CDR2: SGHAT and FQNNGV. In DNA, the CDR3 is TGTGCCAGCAGCTTAACAGGGTATGGCTACACCTTC. Its translation is CASSLTGYGYTF.

The V call is TRBV2, the J call TRBJ1-1; no reliable D call. V lost 3 bases, J lost 8 bases, and 10 bases lay in between. The CDR3 is 12 amino acids. Germline V gene sequence: CDR1 SNHLY, CDR2 FYNNEI. The CDR3 nucleotides are TGTGCCAGCAGTGATTTTCCAGAGGAAGCTTTCTTT. It encodes CASSDFPEEAFF.

This CDR3 is CASSEGRWGGEGEKLFF. The DNA of the CDR3 is TGTGCCAGCAGTGAAGGTCGTTGGGGAGGGGAAGGGGAAAAACTGTTTTTT. The J gene is TRBJ1-4, the V gene TRBV6-1; the D gene is possibly TRBD1 (5 bases). The CDR3 has 17 residues. CDR1 and CDR2 (germline): MNHNS, SASEGT. The V gene lost 1 base and the J gene lost 8 bases, with 20 bases spanning the gap.

The V and J genes are TRBV7-9 and TRBJ1-2; D is unresolved. CDR3 length equals 14 residues. Germline loops: CDR1 SEHNR, CDR2 FQNEAQ (reference sequence). V dropped 1 base and J dropped 6 bases, with 12 bases sitting between them. DNA for the CDR3: TGTGCCAGCAGCTTAGACCCGGGATCGGATGGCTACACCTTC. Amino acids: CASSLDPGSDGYTF.

The V gene is TRBV5-4, the J gene TRBJ2-5, with D perhaps TRBD1 or TRBD2 (6 bases each). CDR3 size: 15 residues. The V gene lost 0 bases and the J gene lost 3 bases, with 12 bases spanning the gap. Germline CDR1 is SGHNT and CDR2 is YYREEE (reference sequence). The CDR3 DNA is TGTGCCAGCAGCTTGGGGGGGGCTGAAGAAGAGACCCAGTACTTC. Protein product: CASSLGGAEEETQYF.

This clone was counted a single time. CDR3 in amino acids: CASSQGRPERWADTQYF. The CDR3 DNA is TGCGCCAGCAGCCAAGGTCGCCCGGAGCGGTGGGCAGATACGCAGTATTTT. The rearrangement joins TRBV4-3 to TRBJ2-3, with D tentatively TRBD2 (5 bases). Trimming took 1 base from V and 4 from J, leaving 18 bases between them. CDR1 and CDR2 (germline): LGHNA, YSLEER. The CDR3 is made up of 17 amino acids.

This clone has just a few counts. This chain links TRBV5-6 with TRBJ1-6; the match to TRBD1 covers 7 bases. V lost 2 bases to trimming and J lost 7 bases; unmatched junction nucleotides: 9. The CDR3 length is 16 residues. Germline V gene sequence: CDR1 SGHDT, CDR2 YYEEEE. As DNA, the CDR3 is TGTGCCAGCAGCTTTGGTCCCGGGACAGTAAATTCACCCCTCCACTTT. This gives the protein CASSFGPGTVNSPLHF.

The chain recombines TRBV5-4 with TRBJ1-4, with D tentatively TRBD1 (6 bases). V shed 1 base and J shed 8 bases, with 12 bases lying between them. Germline CDR1 SGHNT, CDR2 YYREEE (reference sequence). The CDR3 has 14 amino acids. CDR3 DNA sequence: TGTGCCAGCAGCTTGTCGGACACAGGGGAAAAACTGTTTTTT. This codes for CASSLSDTGEKLFF.

Concerning this clone itself: One junction end disagrees with the germline gene, perhaps due to a read error. Other DNA sequences in the same sample also yield this CDR3. The chain couples TRBV6-6 to TRBJ1-6, with D possibly matching TRBD1 (5 bases). The CDR3 length is 16 residues. Germline V gene data show CDR1 as MNHNY and CDR2 as SVGAGI (reference sequence). The CDR3 loop is CASSYSPPGPLMTLHF. CDR3 nucleotide sequence: TGTGCCAGCAGTTACTCACCGCCAGGGCCCCTTATGACCCTCCACTTC.

The chain combines TRBV5-6 with TRBJ1-5; D is uncertain. Germline values: CDR1 SGHDT, CDR2 YYEEEE. The CDR3 is made up of 13 amino acids. V dropped 0 bases and J dropped 5 bases, with 6 bases sitting between them. CDR3 sequence reads: CASSLADDQPQHF. Here the CDR3 DNA reads TGTGCCAGCAGCTTGGCGGACGATCAGCCCCAGCATTTT.

The V call is TRBV6-1, the J call TRBJ2-3; 8 nucleotides match TRBD1. The germline V gene encodes CDR1 MNHNS and CDR2 SASEGT. The CDR3 runs to 13 residues. Germline trimming cut 5 bases from V and 6 bases from J; bases unmatched to any gene: 4. CDR3 amino acids: CASSPDREDTQYF. Written as DNA, the CDR3 is TGTGCCAGCAGTCCGGACAGGGAGGATACGCAGTATTTT.

The rearrangement uses TRBV5-4 and TRBJ2-2, with D hard to call. CDR1 SGHNT and CDR2 YYREEE come from the germline V gene (reference sequence). V lost 0 bases and J lost 6, with 12 bases in between. The CDR3 loop spans 15 amino acids. This CDR3 reads CASSLEWGGAGELFF. The CDR3, as DNA: TGTGCCAGCAGCTTGGAATGGGGTGGAGCCGGGGAGCTGTTTTTT.

The genes are TRBV11-2 and TRBJ1-3; D is ambiguous. The V gene lost 1 base and the J gene lost 0 bases, with 7 bases spanning the gap. CDR1 and CDR2 from the germline V gene are SGHAT and FQNNGV. There are 15 residues in the CDR3. The CDR3 DNA reads TGTGCCAGCAGCTTAGTTCCAGACTCTGGAAACACCATATATTTT. This encodes CASSLVPDSGNTIYF.

The chain links TRBV13 to TRBJ1-1, with D possibly being TRBD1 (5 bases). Between the trimmed V and J ends, which lost 5 bases and 10 bases, there was a span of 11 bases. CDR3 length: 11 amino acids. The germline gives CDR1 PRHDT, CDR2 FYEKMQ (reference sequence). CDR3 region: CASSAGGGAFF. DNA of the CDR3: TGTGCCAGCAGCGCCGGTGGGGGAGCTTTCTTT.

V usage is TRBV4-3 and J usage is TRBJ1-5; D gene unclear. Between the trimmed V and J ends, which lost 1 base and 6 bases, there was a span of 13 bases. CDR1 is LGHNA, CDR2 YSLEER, per germline. The CDR3 is 15 amino acids. Written as DNA, the CDR3 is TGCGCCAGCAGCCAAGGGAGGGCAGGAGGTCAGCCCCAGCATTTT. Translation: CASSQGRAGGQPQHF.

The rearrangement links TRBV9 to TRBJ2-7, with D possibly TRBD1 on 7 matching bases. This CDR3 is 13 amino acids long. The V gene lost 4 bases and the J gene lost 3 bases, with 11 bases spanning the gap. Germline CDR1 reads SGDLS; CDR2 reads YYNGEE. Written as DNA, the CDR3 is TGTGCCAGCAGCTCAGGGGGGTTCTACGAGCAGTACTTC. Its protein product is CASSSGGFYEQYF.

Only one count was recorded for this clone. The chain combines TRBV7-8 with TRBJ1-3; D gene ambiguous. This CDR3 is built from 14 residues. CDR1 is SGHVS and CDR2 is FQNEAQ in the germline V gene. With 4 bases removed from V and 1 base from J, the gap between germline ends came to 8 bases. CDR3 amino acids: CASSSGPSGNTIYF. The DNA for the CDR3 is TGTGCCAGCAGCTCCGGGCCATCTGGAAACACCATATATTTT.

This chain's CDR3 is CASQRQDRIRTEAFF. In DNA, the CDR3 is TGTGCCAGCCAAAGACAGGATCGTATTCGGACTGAAGCTTTCTTT. The chain combines TRBV25-1 with TRBJ1-1; weak D call: TRBD1 (6 bases). Looked up from germline, CDR1 is MGHDK and CDR2 is SYGVNS. V was clipped by 8 bases and J by 5 bases, with 21 bases between them. CDR3 length equals 15 residues.

The genes are TRBV7-3 and TRBJ2-1, with a tentative D call TRBD2 (5 bases). V was cut by 5 bases and J by 6 bases, with 17 bases left in between. Germline V gives CDR1 SGHTA, CDR2 FQGTGA. The CDR3 is 15 residues long. The DNA for the CDR3 is TGTGCCAGCAGCGCCACCCCCGGGAACAGCAATGAGCAGTTCTTC. This translates into CASSATPGNSNEQFF.

This chain uses TRBV7-9 with TRBJ1-1, with D uncertain. The ends were cut back, 6 bases at V and 1 base at J, with 9 bases in the middle. The CDR3 runs to 13 residues. The germline V gene has CDR1 SEHNR and CDR2 FQNEAQ (reference sequence). The CDR3, as DNA: TGTGCCAGCAGAATAGGACGGAACACTGAAGCTTTCTTT. Protein: CASRIGRNTEAFF. The variable domain in full, completed from reference TRBV7-9 and TRBJ1-1, reads DTGVSQNPRHKITKRGQNVTFRCDPISEHNRLYWYRQTLGQGPEFLTYFQNEAQLEKSRLLSDRFSAERPKGSFSTLEIQRTEQGDSAMYLCASRIGRNTEAFFGQGTRLTVV.

The genes are TRBV28 and TRBJ2-5, with 14 bases fitting TRBD2. The CDR3 is 19 residues long. Germline assignment: CDR1 MDHEN and CDR2 SYDVKM. With V trimmed by 4 bases and J by 5 bases, 15 bases remained unmatched. Here the CDR3 DNA reads TGTGCCAGCAGTTCCCAATATAAGACTAGCGGGGGGGCCTTGGAGACCCAGTACTTC. The encoded protein is CASSSQYKTSGGALETQYF.

The chain uses TRBV6-1 and TRBJ2-2; TRBD1 agrees at 9 bases. Germline values: CDR1 MNHNS, CDR2 SASEGT. The CDR3 has 15 residues. The ends lost 8 bases at V and 6 bases at J; junction bases unmatched: 10. CDR3 region: CASLGTGRLAGELFF. CDR3 in DNA: TGTGCCAGCCTCGGGACAGGGCGTTTAGCCGGGGAGCTGTTTTTT.

The chain joins TRBV7-9 to TRBJ2-2, with TRBD2 as a possible D gene (5 bases). Germline V gene data show CDR1 as SEHNR and CDR2 as FQNEAQ (reference sequence). V was shortened by 5 bases and J by 6 bases, with 19 bases between the two germline ends. The CDR3 is 16 residues long. The CDR3 region has the DNA TGTGCCAGCAGCCTAGAGGGAGAAAGGACGTCCGGGGAGCTGTTTTTT. Translating gives CASSLEGERTSGELFF. Together with reference TRBV7-9 and TRBJ2-2, the CDR3 gives the full variable domain: DTGVSQNPRHKITKRGQNVTFRCDPISEHNRLYWYRQTLGQGPEFLTYFQNEAQLEKSRLLSDRFSAERPKGSFSTLEIQRTEQGDSAMYLCASSLEGERTSGELFFGEGSRLTVL.

This rearrangement joins TRBV4-2 to TRBJ2-7; 11 positions match TRBD2. Unmatched junction bases numbered 6, after V lost 2 bases and J lost 0 bases. The CDR3 runs to 17 residues. CDR1 LGHNA and CDR2 YNFKEQ come from the germline V gene. CDR3 coding DNA: TGTGCCAGCAGCCAACCCCTAGCGGGGGGCAACTCCTACGAGCAGTACTTC. Amino acid sequence: CASSQPLAGGNSYEQYF.

V and J are TRBV2 and TRBJ1-4; 9 bases fit TRBD1. V gave up 4 bases and J gave up 8 bases; unmatched junction bases: 2. CDR3 size: 13 residues. Germline CDR1 and CDR2: SNHLY and FYNNEI. The CDR3 sequence: CASSGDRDEKLFF. DNA of the CDR3: TGTGCCAGCAGTGGGGACAGGGACGAAAAACTGTTTTTT.

The rearrangement links TRBV7-3 to TRBJ2-7, with TRBD2 identical over 11 bases. The length of the CDR3 is 17 residues. Germline V CDR1 and CDR2: SGHTA, FQGTGA. Unmatched junction bases numbered 12, after V lost 5 bases and J lost 3 bases. In nucleotides, the CDR3 is TGTGCCAGCAGCCCACGCAGGGTAGCGGGGGGGATCTACGAGCAGTACTTC. Protein: CASSPRRVAGGIYEQYF.

The chain carries TRBV10-3 and TRBJ2-7; D is unclear. V lost 3 bases, J lost 2 bases, and 8 bases lay in between. The CDR3 contains 13 residues. CDR1 and CDR2 from the germline V gene are ENHRY and SYGVKD. The CDR3 spells CAISDADAYEQYF. The CDR3 DNA reads as TGTGCCATCAGTGACGCCGATGCCTACGAGCAGTACTTC.

V gene TRBV30 combines with J gene TRBJ1-4, with TRBD1 matching 7 bases. The V and J ends lost 3 bases and 7 bases, in that order; junction bases with no gene match: 8. CDR1 is GTSNPN, CDR2 SVGIG, per germline (reference sequence). This CDR3 has 14 residues. This CDR3 is CAWRRGGWSEKLFF. CDR3 DNA sequence: TGTGCCTGGAGAAGAGGGGGCTGGAGTGAAAAACTGTTTTTT. Combining the CDR3 with reference TRBV30 and TRBJ1-4 gives the whole variable domain SQTIHQWPATLVQPVGSPLSLECTVEGTSNPNLYWYRQAAGRGLQLLFYSVGIGQISSEVPQNLSASRPQDRQFILSSKKLLLSDSGFYLCAWRRGGWSEKLFFGSGTQLSVL.

The gene calls are TRBV11-2 and TRBJ2-3; 9 positions agree with TRBD2. CDR3 length: 16 residues. The ends lost 0 bases at V and 2 bases at J; junction bases unmatched: 3. Germline V gives CDR1 SGHAT, CDR2 FQNNGV. CDR3: CASSLDSGGNTDTQYF. The CDR3 nucleotides are TGTGCCAGCAGCTTAGATAGCGGGGGTAACACAGATACGCAGTATTTT.